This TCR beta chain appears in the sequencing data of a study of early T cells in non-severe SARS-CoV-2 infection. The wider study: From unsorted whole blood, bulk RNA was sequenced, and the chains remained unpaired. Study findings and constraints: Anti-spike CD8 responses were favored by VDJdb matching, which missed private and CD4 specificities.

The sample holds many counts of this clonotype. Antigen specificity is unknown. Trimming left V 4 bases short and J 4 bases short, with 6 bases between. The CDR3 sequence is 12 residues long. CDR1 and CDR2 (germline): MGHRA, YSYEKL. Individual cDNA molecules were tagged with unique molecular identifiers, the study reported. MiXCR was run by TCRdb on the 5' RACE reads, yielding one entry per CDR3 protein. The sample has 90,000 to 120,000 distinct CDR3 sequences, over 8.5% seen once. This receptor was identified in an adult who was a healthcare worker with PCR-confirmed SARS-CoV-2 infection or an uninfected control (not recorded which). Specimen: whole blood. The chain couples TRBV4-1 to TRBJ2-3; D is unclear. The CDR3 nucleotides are TGCGCCAGCAGCCGGGCGGCAGATACGCAGTATTTT. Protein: CASSRAADTQYF.